Listed here are 7 T cell receptor beta chains from one sample, sequenced in a study of control samples from healthy donors and cancer patients. The table came from immunoSEQ multiplex PCR; TCRdb's copy has only in-frame clones and leaves some out. The sample lists about 140,000 clones; under 95% were seen once. Sample: blood. All receptors come from a young man in good health.

The rearrangement uses TRBV5-1 and TRBJ2-3; 7 nucleotides agree with TRBD1. After removal of 4 bases from V and 0 bases from J, the junction contained 2 bases not matched to a gene. There are 14 residues in the CDR3. Germline V CDR1 and CDR2: SGHRS, YFSETQ. The CDR3 DNA reads as TGCGCCAGCAGCGGACAGGCTAGCACAGATACGCAGTATTTT. This gives the protein CASSGQASTDTQYF.

V gene TRBV15 combines with J gene TRBJ1-5, with 7 bases fitting TRBD1. Germline V gene data show CDR1 as LNHNV and CDR2 as YYDKDF (reference sequence). The CDR3 has 15 residues. With 0 bases clipped from V and 6 bases from J, the junction kept 5 bases outside the gene matches. CDR3 DNA: TGTGCCACCAGCAGAGACGAGGGGGCAGGTCAGCCCCAGCATTTT. Translation: CATSRDEGAGQPQHF. The variable domain in full, with the rest retrieved from reference TRBV15 and TRBJ1-5, is DAMVIQNPRYQVTQFGKPVTLSCSQTLNHNVMYWYQQKSSQAPKLLFHYYDKDFNNEADTPDNFQSRRPNTSFCFLDIRSPGLGDTAMYLCATSRDEGAGQPQHFGDGTRLSIL.

The sample holds one count of this clone. The CDR3 sequence: CSVERPGVNTEAFF. CDR3 DNA sequence: TGCAGCGTTGAGCGTCCAGGAGTAAACACTGAAGCTTTCTTT. V gene TRBV29-1 combines with J gene TRBJ1-1; no clear D gene. The V and J ends lost 3 bases and 2 bases respectively, with 13 bases between them. This CDR3 is 14 amino acids long. Germline V gene lookup returns CDR1 SQVTM and CDR2 ANQGSEA.

The genes are TRBV6-5 and TRBJ1-2, with 9 bases lining up with TRBD1. The CDR3 sequence is 13 residues long. Germline assignment: CDR1 MNHEY and CDR2 SVGAGI. V gave up 6 bases and J gave up 5 bases; unmatched junction bases: 4. The CDR3 loop is CASRPGTGYGYTF. The CDR3 DNA reads TGTGCCAGCAGGCCCGGGACAGGGTATGGCTACACCTTC.

The V gene is TRBV25-1, the J gene TRBJ2-3; TRBD2 matches at 9 bases. This CDR3 is 18 amino acids long. Germline V gene sequence: CDR1 MGHDK, CDR2 SYGVNS. With V trimmed by 3 bases and J by 0 bases, 10 bases remained unmatched. The CDR3 nucleotides read TGTGCCAGCAGTGAGGACCCGGGACTAGCTTCTAGCACAGATACGCAGTATTTT. Its translation: CASSEDPGLASSTDTQYF.

V gene TRBV30 combines with J gene TRBJ1-2; D possibly corresponds to TRBD1 (5 bases). V was pared by 0 bases and J by 4 bases, with 15 bases between. The CDR3 spans 15 residues. Germline CDR1 GTSNPN, CDR2 SVGIG (reference sequence). The CDR3 reads CAWSVLFGGGYGYTF. The DNA for the CDR3 is TGTGCCTGGAGTGTACTTTTCGGGGGAGGCTATGGCTACACCTTC.

This clone was recorded a few times. The gene calls are TRBV2 and TRBJ1-2; D is unresolved. The V gene lost 2 bases and the J gene lost 4 bases, with 11 bases spanning the gap. The CDR3 covers 14 residues. The germline V gene encodes CDR1 SNHLY and CDR2 FYNNEI. CDR3: CASSEIAGPYGYTF. CDR3 coding DNA: TGTGCCAGCAGTGAAATCGCGGGTCCCTATGGCTACACCTTC.